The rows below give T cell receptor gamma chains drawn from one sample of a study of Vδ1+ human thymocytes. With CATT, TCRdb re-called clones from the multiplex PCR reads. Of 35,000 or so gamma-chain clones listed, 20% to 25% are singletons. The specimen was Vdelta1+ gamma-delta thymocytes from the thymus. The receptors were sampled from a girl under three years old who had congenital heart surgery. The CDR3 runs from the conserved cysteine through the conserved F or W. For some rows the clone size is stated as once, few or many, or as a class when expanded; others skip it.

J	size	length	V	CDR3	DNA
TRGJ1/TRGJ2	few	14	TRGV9	CALWEVHRNYKKLF	TGTGCCTTGTGGGAGGTGCACCGGAATTATAAGAAACTCTTT
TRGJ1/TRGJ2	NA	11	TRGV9	CALWEVFKKLF	TGTGCCTTGTGGGAGGTGTTCAAGAAACTCTTT
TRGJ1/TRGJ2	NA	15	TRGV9	CALWEYRRLYYKKLF	TGTGCCTTGTGGGAGTATCGAAGGCTTTATTATAAGAAACTCTTT
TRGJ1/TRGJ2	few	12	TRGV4	CATWDGPHKKLF	TGTGCCACCTGGGATGGGCCACATAAGAAACTCTTT
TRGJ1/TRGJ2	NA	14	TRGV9	CALWEVHPYYKKLF	TGTGCCTTGTGGGAGGTGCATCCATATTATAAGAAACTCTTT
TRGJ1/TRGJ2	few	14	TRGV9	CALWEPIRGDKKLF	TGTGCCTTGTGGGAGCCCATTAGGGGGGATAAGAAACTCTTT
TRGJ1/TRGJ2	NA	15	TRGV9	CALWEVQGPGYKKLF	TGTGCCTTGTGGGAGGTGCAAGGCCCTGGATATAAGAAACTCTTT
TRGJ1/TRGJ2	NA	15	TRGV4	CATWDPSSNYYKKLF	TGTGCCACCTGGGATCCTTCCTCGAATTATTATAAGAAACTCTTT
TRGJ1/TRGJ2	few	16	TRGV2	CATWDYCPPNYYKKLF	TGTGCCACCTGGGATTATTGTCCTCCGAATTATTATAAGAAACTCTTT
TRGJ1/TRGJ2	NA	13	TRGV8	CATWDHTYYKKLF	TGTGCCACCTGGGACCATACCTATTATAAGAAACTCTTT
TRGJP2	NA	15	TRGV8	CATWDSFGSDWIKTF	TGTGCCACCTGGGATAGCTTTGGTAGTGATTGGATCAAGACGTTT
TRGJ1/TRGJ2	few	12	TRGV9	CALWGHEDKKLF	TGTGCCTTGTGGGGCCATGAGGATAAGAAACTCTTT
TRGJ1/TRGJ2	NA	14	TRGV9	CALWEAPRGYKKLF	TGTGCCTTGTGGGAGGCGCCCCGGGGTTATAAGAAACTCTTT
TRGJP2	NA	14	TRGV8	CATWDRSSDRIKTF	TGTGCCACCTGGGACCGAAGTAGTGATCGGATCAAGACGTTT
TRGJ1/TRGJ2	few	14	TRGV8	CATWEEDNYYKKLF	TGTGCCACCTGGGAGGAAGATAATTATTATAAGAAACTCTTT
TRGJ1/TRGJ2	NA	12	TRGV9	CALWEVWYKKLF	TGTGCCTTGTGGGAGGTCTGGTATAAGAAACTCTTT
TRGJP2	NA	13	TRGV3	CATWDLSDWIKTF	TGTGCCACCTGGGACCTTAGTGATTGGATCAAGACGTTT
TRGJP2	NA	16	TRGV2	CATWDGLLSSDWIKTF	TGTGCCACCTGGGACGGGCTTTTGAGTAGTGATTGGATCAAGACGTTT
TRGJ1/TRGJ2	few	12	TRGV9	CALWDLPPKKLF	TGTGCCTTGTGGGACCTCCCCCCTAAGAAACTCTTT
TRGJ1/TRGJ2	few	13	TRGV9	CALWEAEIAVELF	TGTGCCTTGTGGGAGGCCGAAATCGCGGTCGAGCTCTTT
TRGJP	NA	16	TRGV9	CALWEVRVLGEKIKVF	TGTGCCTTGTGGGAGGTGCGGGTGTTGGGCGAAAAAATCAAGGTATTT
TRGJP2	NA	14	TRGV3	CATWDRYSDWIKTF	TGTGCCACCTGGGACAGGTACAGTGATTGGATCAAGACGTTT
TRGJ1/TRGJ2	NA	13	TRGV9	CALWEVPPNKKLF	TGTGCCTTGTGGGAGGTGCCCCCGAATAAGAAACTCTTT
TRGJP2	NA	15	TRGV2	CATWDGRGSDWIKTF	TGTGCCACCTGGGACGGCAGGGGGAGTGATTGGATCAAGACGTTT
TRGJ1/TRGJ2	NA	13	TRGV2	CATWDGLDYKKLF	TGTGCCACCTGGGACGGTTTGGATTATAAGAAACTCTTT
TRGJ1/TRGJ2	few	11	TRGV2	CATWDANKKLF	TGTGCCACCTGGGACGCGAATAAGAAACTCTTT
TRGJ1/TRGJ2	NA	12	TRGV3	CATWERPYKKLF	TGTGCCACCTGGGAACGTCCTTATAAGAAACTCTTT
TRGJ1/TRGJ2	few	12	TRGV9	CALWEVRGEKLF	TGTGCCTTGTGGGAGGTGAGAGGGGAGAAACTCTTT
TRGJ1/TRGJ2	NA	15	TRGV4	CATWGVLRGSDKKLF	TGTGCCACCTGGGGTGTCCTCCGGGGGTCGGATAAGAAACTCTTT
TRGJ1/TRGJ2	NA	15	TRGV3	CATWDRPGAGYKKLF	TGTGCCACCTGGGACAGGCCGGGGGCGGGCTATAAGAAGCTCTTT